These T cell receptor beta chains were read from a single sample in a study of graft-versus-host responses after intestinal transplantation. Sequenced by immunoSEQ multiplex PCR; TCRdb stores in-frame clones only, minus some. The sample comprises over 65,000 clones, 91% of which are singletons, and around 7.6% rests with the top ten. No cognate antigen is known for these TCRs. Source: unstimulated CD8+ T cells sorted from spleen or lymph node cells, taken before transplant. These receptors originate from a human donor who was the organ donor for an intestinal transplant. The CDR3 runs from the conserved cysteine through the conserved F or W. A D gene is named only where the DNA matches it firmly. Size values are once, few and many counts, or a class for expanded clones, and some rows have none.

cdr3_aa cdr3_nt j_call d_call v_call clone_size
CASSISQGGNTIYF TGTGCCAGCAGTATCTCACAGGGCGGAAACACCATATATTTT TRBJ1-3 NA TRBV7-6 NA
CASSDGGLPLAQHF TGTGCCAGCAGCGATGGTGGATTGCCCCTAGCCCAGCATTTT TRBJ1-5 NA TRBV5-4 once
CASSFGITEAFF TGTGCCAGCAGCTTTGGGATCACTGAAGCTTTCTTT TRBJ1-1 NA TRBV11-2 once
CASNGPDQETQYF TGTGCCAGCAACGGGCCAGATCAAGAGACCCAGTACTTC TRBJ2-5 NA TRBV2 NA
CASSLPMNTEAFF TGTGCCAGCTCACTTCCAATGAACACTGAAGCTTTCTTT TRBJ1-1 NA TRBV18 NA
CAWSAGTRAEQYF TGTGCCTGGAGCGCCGGGACTAGAGCCGAGCAGTACTTC TRBJ2-7 TRBD2 TRBV30 NA
CASKGLPREQFF TGTGCCAGCAAGGGACTCCCCCGTGAGCAGTTCTTC TRBJ2-1 NA TRBV6-1 once
CASRAQRATEAFF TGTGCCAGCAGGGCGCAACGGGCCACTGAAGCTTTCTTT TRBJ1-1 NA TRBV6-6 once
CASSPVTGEGTEAFF TGTGCCAGCTCACCAGTGACAGGGGAGGGCACTGAAGCTTTCTTT TRBJ1-1 TRBD1 TRBV18 few
CASSQRTEMNTEAFF TGTGCCAGCAGTCAACGGACGGAGATGAACACTGAAGCTTTCTTT TRBJ1-1 NA TRBV6-5 NA
CASSKKGRVGFSNQPQHF TGTGCCAGCTCAAAAAAAGGCAGGGTCGGGTTTAGCAATCAGCCCCAGCATTTT TRBJ1-5 NA TRBV18 NA
CASRRRGAYEQYF TGTGCCAGCCGCCGGAGGGGGGCCTACGAGCAGTACTTC TRBJ2-7 NA TRBV19 NA
CASSARQGSSTDTQYF TGTGCCAGCAGTGCCCGACAGGGGTCATCCACAGATACGCAGTATTTT TRBJ2-3 TRBD1 TRBV6-1 NA
CASRDPEGTGVGGYTF TGTGCCAGCAGAGACCCGGAGGGTACAGGGGTTGGGGGCTACACCTTC TRBJ1-2 NA TRBV21-1 NA
CASSPLTFRFGGEGAWETQYF TGTGCCAGCAGTCCACTTACCTTTCGGTTTGGAGGGGAGGGGGCCTGGGAGACCCAGTACTTC TRBJ2-5 NA TRBV27 NA
CASSYVGGGELFF TGTGCCAGCAGTTACGTCGGAGGAGGTGAACTGTTTTTT TRBJ1-4 NA TRBV27 few
CSLEGRASGLRFHTDTQYF TGCAGCTTAGAGGGAAGGGCTAGCGGGCTACGATTTCACACAGATACGCAGTATTTT TRBJ2-3 TRBD2 TRBV29-1 NA
CASSHDRGYEQYF TGTGCCAGCAGTCACGACAGGGGATACGAGCAGTACTTC TRBJ2-7 TRBD1 TRBV11-2 NA
CASSLAWGDRGGDTQYF TGTGCCAGCAGCTTAGCCTGGGGGGACAGGGGCGGAGATACGCAGTATTTT TRBJ2-3 TRBD1 TRBV7-9 NA
CASSLVSSGRLYEQYF TGTGCCAGCAGCTTAGTCTCTAGCGGGAGGTTGTACGAGCAGTACTTC TRBJ2-7 TRBD2 TRBV11-2 NA
CASSIDRGYSNQPQHF TGTGCCAGTAGTATTGACAGGGGCTATAGCAATCAGCCCCAGCATTTT TRBJ1-5 TRBD1 TRBV19 NA
CASSPRGRFSNTIYF TGTGCCAGCAGCCCCAGGGGGCGCTTTAGCAACACCATATATTTT TRBJ1-3 TRBD1 TRBV7-9 NA
CSVHPGQGPYNEQFF TGCAGCGTTCATCCGGGACAGGGTCCCTACAATGAGCAGTTCTTC TRBJ2-1 TRBD1 TRBV29-1 once